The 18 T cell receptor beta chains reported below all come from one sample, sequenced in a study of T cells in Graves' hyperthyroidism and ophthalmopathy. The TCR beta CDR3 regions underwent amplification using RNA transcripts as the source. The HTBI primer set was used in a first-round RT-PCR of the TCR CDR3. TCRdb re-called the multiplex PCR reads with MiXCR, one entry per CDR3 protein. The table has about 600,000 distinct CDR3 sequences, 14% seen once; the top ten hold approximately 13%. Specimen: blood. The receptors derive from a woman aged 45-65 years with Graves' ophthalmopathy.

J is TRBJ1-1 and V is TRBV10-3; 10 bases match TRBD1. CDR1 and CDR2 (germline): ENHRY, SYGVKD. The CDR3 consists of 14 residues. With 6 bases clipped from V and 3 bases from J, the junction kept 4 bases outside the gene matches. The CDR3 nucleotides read TGTGCCATCAGGAAAGGGACAGGGGACACTGAAGCTTTCTTT. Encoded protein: CAIRKGTGDTEAFF.

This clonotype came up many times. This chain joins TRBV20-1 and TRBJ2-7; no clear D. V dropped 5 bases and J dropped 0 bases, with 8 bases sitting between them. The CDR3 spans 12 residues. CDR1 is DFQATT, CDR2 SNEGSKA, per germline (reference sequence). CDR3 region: CSADKSSYEQYF. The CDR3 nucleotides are TGCAGTGCTGATAAGAGCTCCTACGAGCAGTACTTC.

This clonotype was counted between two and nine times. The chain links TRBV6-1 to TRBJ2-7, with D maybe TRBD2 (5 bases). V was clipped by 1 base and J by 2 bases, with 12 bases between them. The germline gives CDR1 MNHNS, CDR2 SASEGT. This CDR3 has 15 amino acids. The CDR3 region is CASSEVSGYPYEQYF. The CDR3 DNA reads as TGTGCCAGCAGTGAAGTATCGGGGTACCCCTACGAGCAGTACTTC.

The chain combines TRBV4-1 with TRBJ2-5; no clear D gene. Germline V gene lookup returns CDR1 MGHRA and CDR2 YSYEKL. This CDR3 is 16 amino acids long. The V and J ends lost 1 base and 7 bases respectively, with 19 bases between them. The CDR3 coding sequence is TGCGCCAGCAGCCAAGGGACGTCGGTCCCCCAGCGGACCCAGTACTTC. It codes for CASSQGTSVPQRTQYF.

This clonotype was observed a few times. Here the CDR3 reads CSVYSGRSTDTQYF. CDR3 coding DNA: TGCAGCGTTTATAGCGGGAGGTCGACAGATACGCAGTATTTT. This chain uses TRBV29-1 with TRBJ2-3; 10 nucleotides match TRBD2. The junction had 5 bases not matched to a gene; V was cut back by 5 bases and J by 3 bases. Germline V gene data show CDR1 as SQVTM and CDR2 as ANQGSEA. The CDR3 loop spans 14 amino acids.

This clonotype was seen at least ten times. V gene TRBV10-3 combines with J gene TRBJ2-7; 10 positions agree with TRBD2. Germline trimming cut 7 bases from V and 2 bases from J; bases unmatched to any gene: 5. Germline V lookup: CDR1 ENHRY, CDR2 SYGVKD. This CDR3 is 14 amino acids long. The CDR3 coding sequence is TGTGCCATCAAGCCGGGACTAGCGACCTACGAGCAGTACTTC. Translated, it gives CAIKPGLATYEQYF.

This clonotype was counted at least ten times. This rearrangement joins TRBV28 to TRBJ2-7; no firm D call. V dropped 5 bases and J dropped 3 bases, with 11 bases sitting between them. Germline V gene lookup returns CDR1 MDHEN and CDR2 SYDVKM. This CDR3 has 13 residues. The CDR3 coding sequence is TGTGCCAGCAGTCAAGGACGGCTCTACGAGCAGTACTTC. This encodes CASSQGRLYEQYF.

The CDR3 here is CASSLGTSGLNEQFF. The CDR3 DNA reads TGTGCCAGCAGTTTAGGGACTAGCGGGCTAAATGAGCAGTTCTTC. The chain uses TRBV27 and TRBJ2-1; TRBD2 matches at 12 bases. V shed 2 bases and J 7 bases; nucleotides not matched to a gene: 3. CDR3 length equals 15 residues. The germline V gene has CDR1 MNHEY and CDR2 SMNVEV (reference sequence).

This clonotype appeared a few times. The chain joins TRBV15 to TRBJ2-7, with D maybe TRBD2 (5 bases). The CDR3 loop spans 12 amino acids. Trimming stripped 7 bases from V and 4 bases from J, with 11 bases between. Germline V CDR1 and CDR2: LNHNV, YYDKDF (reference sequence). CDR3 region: CATKTRRYEQYF. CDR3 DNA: TGTGCCACCAAAACTAGGAGGTACGAGCAGTACTTC.

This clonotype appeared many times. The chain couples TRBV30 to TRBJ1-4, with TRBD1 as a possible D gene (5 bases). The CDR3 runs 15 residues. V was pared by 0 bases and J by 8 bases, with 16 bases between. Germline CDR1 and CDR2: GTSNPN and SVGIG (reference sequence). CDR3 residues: CAWSVSRGAGEKLFF. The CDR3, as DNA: TGTGCCTGGAGTGTATCGAGAGGGGCCGGGGAAAAACTGTTTTTT.

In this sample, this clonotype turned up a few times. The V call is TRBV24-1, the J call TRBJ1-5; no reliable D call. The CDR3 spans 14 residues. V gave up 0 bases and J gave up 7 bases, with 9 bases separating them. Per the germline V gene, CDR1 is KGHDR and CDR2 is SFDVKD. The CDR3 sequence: CATSDLSGSQPQHF. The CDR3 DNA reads TGTGCCACCAGTGATTTGTCGGGGAGCCAGCCCCAGCATTTT.

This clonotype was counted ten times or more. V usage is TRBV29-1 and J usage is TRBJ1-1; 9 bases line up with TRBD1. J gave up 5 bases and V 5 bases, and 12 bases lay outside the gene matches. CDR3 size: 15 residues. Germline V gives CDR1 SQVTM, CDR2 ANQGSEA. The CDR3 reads CSVSYPGQGRTEAFF. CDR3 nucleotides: TGCAGCGTTTCGTATCCGGGACAGGGTAGGACTGAAGCTTTCTTT.

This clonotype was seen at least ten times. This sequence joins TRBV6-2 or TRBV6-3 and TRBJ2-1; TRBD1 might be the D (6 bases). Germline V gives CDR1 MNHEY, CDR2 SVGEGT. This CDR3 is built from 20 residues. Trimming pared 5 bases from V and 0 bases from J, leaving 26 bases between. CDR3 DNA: TGTGCCAGCAGTCCCTGGGCAGGAGGAACAGGGTTGAACTCCTACAATGAGCAGTTCTTC. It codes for CASSPWAGGTGLNSYNEQFF.

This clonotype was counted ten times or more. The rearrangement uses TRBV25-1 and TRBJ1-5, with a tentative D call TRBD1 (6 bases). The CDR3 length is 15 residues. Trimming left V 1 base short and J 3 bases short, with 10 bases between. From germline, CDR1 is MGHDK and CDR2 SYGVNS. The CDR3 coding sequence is TGTGCCAGCAGTGAATTCGGGGGGCCCAATCAGCCCCAGCATTTT. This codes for CASSEFGGPNQPQHF.

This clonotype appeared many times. Here the CDR3 DNA reads TGTGCCAGCAGTGCCCTAGCGGGAGTGGACATTCAGTACTTC. Residues: CASSALAGVDIQYF. This chain joins TRBV2 and TRBJ2-4, with 10 bases matching TRBD2. With 4 bases clipped from V and 8 bases from J, the junction kept 5 bases outside the gene matches. The length of the CDR3 is 14 residues. Germline V gene data show CDR1 as SNHLY and CDR2 as FYNNEI.

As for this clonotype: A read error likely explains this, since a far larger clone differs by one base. CDR3 amino acids: CASSLTQEIQYF. For the CDR3, the DNA is TGTGCCAGCAGCTTAACCCAAGAGATCCAGTACTTC. The chain links TRBV7-2 to TRBJ2-5, with no clear D. CDR1 and CDR2 (germline): SGHTA, FQGNSA. The CDR3 has 12 amino acids.

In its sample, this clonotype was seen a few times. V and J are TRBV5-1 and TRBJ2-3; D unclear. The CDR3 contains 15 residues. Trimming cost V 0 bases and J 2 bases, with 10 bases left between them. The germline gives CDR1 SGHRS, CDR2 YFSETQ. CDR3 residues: CASSLGQQPTDTQYF. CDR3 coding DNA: TGCGCCAGCAGCTTGGGGCAGCAACCCACAGATACGCAGTATTTT.

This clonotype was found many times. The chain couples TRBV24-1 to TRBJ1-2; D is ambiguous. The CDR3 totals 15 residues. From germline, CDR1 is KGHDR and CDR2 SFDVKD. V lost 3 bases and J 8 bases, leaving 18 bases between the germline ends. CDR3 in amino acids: CATSDGLIGGSGYTF. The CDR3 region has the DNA TGTGCCACCAGTGATGGGCTTATTGGAGGGAGCGGCTACACCTTC.